This T cell receptor (beta chain) was observed in a study of cytomegalovirus exposure and HLA in healthy donors. Germline V lookup: CDR1 MNHNY, CDR2 SVGAGI (reference sequence). This CDR3 has 14 amino acids. V shed 0 bases and J 5 bases; nucleotides not matched to a gene: 2. Concerning this clone: Its antigen is as yet unknown.

PCR was performed using 60 Vbeta and 13 Jbeta primers. TCRdb keeps only in-frame clones here, not all; method: immunoSEQ multiplex PCR. The table records 50,000 to 80,000 clones, around 74% of them present only once. Study outcomes and limitations: There were some public TCRs occurring in many donors, but most TCR sequences were rare. In an earlier analysis, most TCR beta V segments were productive about 87% or about 30% of the time. With later analysis, a missense DCLRE1C variant became linked to TCR beta V- and J-gene trimming. Researchers reported that a few CMV-associated chains were confirmed in vitro as CMV antigen-specific.

The chain joins TRBV6-6 to TRBJ1-1, with TRBD1 matching 8 bases. This TCR derives from a male donor in good health and CMV-seropositive. The sequenced sample consisted of PBMCs. The CDR3 region is CASSYSNRGTEAFF. The CDR3 DNA follows: TGTGCCAGCAGTTACTCGAACAGGGGGACTGAAGCTTTCTTT.